The 18 T cell receptor beta chains listed next were all sequenced from one sample in a study of blood T cell repertoires in COVID-19. The table came from immunoSEQ multiplex PCR; TCRdb's copy has only in-frame clones and leaves some out. The table has about 150,000 clones, around 73% seen once. Specimen: peripheral blood. These receptors originate from a man aged 55 to 69 who had recovered from COVID-19.

The chain recombines TRBV19 with TRBJ1-1, with D maybe TRBD1 (5 bases). Germline V CDR1 and CDR2: LNHDA, SQIVND (reference sequence). The CDR3 contains 15 residues. Trimming removed 6 bases from V and 6 bases from J, with 20 bases in between. DNA for the CDR3: TGTGCCAGTAGCCTACGATACGCTAGGGGCGCTGAAGCTTTCTTT. This encodes CASSLRYARGAEAFF. The full variable domain, with the rest looked up from reference TRBV19 and TRBJ1-1, is DGGITQSPKYLFRKEGQNVTLSCEQNLNHDAMYWYRQDPGQGLRLIYYSQIVNDFQKGDIAEGYSVSREKKESFPLTVTSAQKNPTAFYLCASSLRYARGAEAFFGQGTRLTVV.

The chain is built from TRBV6-1 and TRBJ2-6; TRBD1 is a possible D gene (5 bases). V lost 3 bases, J lost 1 base, and 10 bases lay in between. The CDR3 runs to 16 residues. The V gene's germline CDR1 is MNHNS and CDR2 SASEGT. The CDR3 region is CASSDPSGSGANVLTF. The CDR3 bases are TGTGCCAGCAGTGACCCTTCAGGGTCTGGGGCCAACGTCCTGACTTTC.

The chain combines TRBV28 with TRBJ2-1, with D perhaps TRBD1 (6 bases). The V end was cut by 6 bases, the J end by 1 base, with 16 bases between. CDR3 length: 16 residues. Looked up from germline, CDR1 is MDHEN and CDR2 is SYDVKM. The CDR3 protein is CASSSSGTSSYNEQFF. DNA of the CDR3: TGTGCCAGCAGCTCCTCCGGGACATCTTCCTACAATGAGCAGTTCTTC.

This rearrangement joins TRBV7-8 to TRBJ2-1; 9 nucleotides align to TRBD2. This CDR3 region has 14 residues. Unmatched junction bases numbered 11, after V lost 10 bases and J lost 7 bases. The germline gives CDR1 SGHVS, CDR2 FQNEAQ. The CDR3 DNA reads TGTGCCACCAGGCGGGAGGGTCTTTGGAATGAGCAGTTCTTC. Residues: CATRREGLWNEQFF.

The chain combines TRBV4-3 with TRBJ2-2; TRBD2 matches at 11 bases. V was clipped by 3 bases and J by 1 base; unmatched bases: 1. The germline V gene has CDR1 LGHNA and CDR2 YSLEER. CDR3 length: 16 amino acids. CDR3 nucleotides: TGCGCCAGCAGCCAGCTAGCGGGAGGGAACACCGGGGAGCTGTTTTTT. Translating it yields CASSQLAGGNTGELFF.

The gene calls are TRBV29-1 and TRBJ2-3, with 10 nucleotides matching TRBD2. The germline CDR1 and CDR2 sequences are SQVTM and ANQGSEA. This CDR3 is built from 14 residues. J lost 5 bases, V lost 5 bases, and 7 bases had no gene match. The CDR3 region has the DNA TGCAGCGTTTCTAGCGGGAGTGGGGTAGATACGCAGTATTTT. Its translation: CSVSSGSGVDTQYF.

The chain employs TRBV6-5 and TRBJ1-5; D call uncertain. CDR3 length: 14 amino acids. Germline V gene sequence: CDR1 MNHEY, CDR2 SVGAGI. The V end was cut by 8 bases, the J end by 5 bases, with 16 bases between. The CDR3 DNA follows: TGTGCCAGCTGTTCAAGCGGCGCGGATCAGCCCCAGCATTTT. Protein: CASCSSGADQPQHF.

The rearrangement links TRBV7-2 to TRBJ2-3, with TRBD2 matching 9 bases. The junction had 6 bases not matched to a gene; V was cut back by 2 bases and J by 0 bases. Germline V lookup: CDR1 SGHTA, CDR2 FQGNSA. The CDR3 extends over 17 amino acids. CDR3 residues: CASSLMSSGISTDTQYF. Written as DNA, the CDR3 is TGTGCCAGCAGCTTAATGTCTAGCGGGATTAGCACAGATACGCAGTATTTT.

The chain links TRBV5-1 to TRBJ1-2; the match to TRBD1 covers 9 bases. The V gene end was trimmed by 0 bases and the J gene end by 5 bases; junction bases not matched to a gene: 8. Germline CDR1 and CDR2: SGHRS and YFSETQ. The CDR3 totals 16 residues. The CDR3 sequence: CASSLDPGQGGYGYTF. The CDR3 bases are TGCGCCAGCAGCTTGGACCCGGGACAGGGAGGATATGGCTACACCTTC.

V gene TRBV5-5 combines with J gene TRBJ1-4; perhaps TRBD1 as D (6 bases). Germline V gene lookup returns CDR1 SGHKS and CDR2 YYEKEE (reference sequence). V lost 5 bases, J lost 3 bases, and 11 bases lay in between. CDR3 length: 14 residues. As DNA, the CDR3 is TGTGCCAGCAGGCAGACAGGCTCTAATGAAAAACTGTTTTTT. Translating gives CASRQTGSNEKLFF.

This chain joins TRBV6-6 and TRBJ2-6; no firm D call. CDR3 length equals 12 residues. Germline CDR1 reads MNHNY; CDR2 reads SVGAGI (reference sequence). The V end lost 6 bases, the J end lost 6 bases, and 6 bases lay between the germline ends. In DNA form, the CDR3 reads TGTGCCAGCAGCGGTTTGGCCAACGTCCTGACTTTC. It is translated as CASSGLANVLTF.

Only a few counts were recorded for this clone. V gene TRBV19 combines with J gene TRBJ1-5, with 8 nucleotides matching TRBD1. There are 17 residues in the CDR3. Germline V gene lookup returns CDR1 LNHDA and CDR2 SQIVND (reference sequence). Trimming removed 1 base from V and 4 bases from J; junction bases left unmatched: 9. The CDR3 region has the DNA TGTGCCAGTAGTATAGCGGGTACAGGGGGGCTTAATCAGCCCCAGCATTTT. Amino acid sequence: CASSIAGTGGLNQPQHF. Full variable domain (rest looked up from reference TRBV19 and TRBJ1-5): DGGITQSPKYLFRKEGQNVTLSCEQNLNHDAMYWYRQDPGQGLRLIYYSQIVNDFQKGDIAEGYSVSREKKESFPLTVTSAQKNPTAFYLCASSIAGTGGLNQPQHFGDGTRLSIL.

The genes are TRBV6-2 or TRBV6-3 and TRBJ2-1; TRBD2 might be the D (5 bases). Germline values: CDR1 MNHEY, CDR2 SVGEGT. This CDR3 comprises 15 residues. V was cut by 5 bases and J by 0 bases, with 11 bases left in between. Written as DNA, the CDR3 is TGTGCCAGCAGTCCCGAGGGATTCTCCTACAATGAGCAGTTCTTC. It encodes CASSPEGFSYNEQFF.

This sequence joins TRBV11-3 and TRBJ2-2, with a weak D call TRBD1 (6 bases). V was pared by 5 bases and J by 2 bases, with 21 bases between. CDR1 SGHNT and CDR2 YENEEA come from the germline V gene. The CDR3 loop spans 18 amino acids. The chain's CDR3 is CASSRTGLGRVNTGELFF. CDR3 coding DNA: TGTGCCAGCAGCAGAACAGGGTTAGGGCGCGTCAACACCGGGGAGCTGTTTTTT.

This chain uses TRBV4-2 with TRBJ2-2, with 13 nucleotides matching TRBD2. V dropped 2 bases and J dropped 3; count of bases not matched to a gene: 6. The V gene's germline CDR1 is LGHNA and CDR2 YNFKEQ. The CDR3 is made up of 18 amino acids. Written as DNA, the CDR3 is TGTGCCAGCAGCCAAAGAACTAGCGGGGGGGCCGACACCGGGGAGCTGTTTTTT. As protein: CASSQRTSGGADTGELFF.

The CDR3: CASSLPGDMNTEAFF. The DNA of the CDR3 is TGTGCCAGCAGTCTACCGGGAGACATGAACACTGAAGCTTTCTTT. The rearrangement uses TRBV5-4 and TRBJ1-1; D gene ambiguous. The V gene's germline CDR1 is SGHNT and CDR2 YYREEE (reference sequence). V lost 5 bases to trimming and J lost 0 bases, with 14 bases between them. The CDR3 has 15 amino acids.

This clone is deemed medium-sized. This rearrangement joins TRBV6-4 to TRBJ2-2, with 9 bases identical to TRBD1. Germline values: CDR1 MRHNA, CDR2 SNTAGT. The length of the CDR3 is 16 residues. The V gene end was trimmed by 5 bases and the J gene end by 3 bases; junction bases not matched to a gene: 7. The DNA of the CDR3 is TGTGCCAGCAGTCCGGGGGACAGGGTTGACACCGGGGAGCTGTTTTTT. Translation: CASSPGDRVDTGELFF.

The chain is built from TRBV7-2 and TRBJ1-4; the D gene is possibly TRBD1 (6 bases). Trimming left V 5 bases short and J 7 bases short, with 17 bases between. Germline V gene lookup returns CDR1 SGHTA and CDR2 FQGNSA. This CDR3 contains 15 residues. The CDR3: CASSALVGAGEKLFF. CDR3 nucleotides: TGTGCCAGCAGCGCCCTTGTGGGGGCCGGTGAAAAACTGTTTTTT.